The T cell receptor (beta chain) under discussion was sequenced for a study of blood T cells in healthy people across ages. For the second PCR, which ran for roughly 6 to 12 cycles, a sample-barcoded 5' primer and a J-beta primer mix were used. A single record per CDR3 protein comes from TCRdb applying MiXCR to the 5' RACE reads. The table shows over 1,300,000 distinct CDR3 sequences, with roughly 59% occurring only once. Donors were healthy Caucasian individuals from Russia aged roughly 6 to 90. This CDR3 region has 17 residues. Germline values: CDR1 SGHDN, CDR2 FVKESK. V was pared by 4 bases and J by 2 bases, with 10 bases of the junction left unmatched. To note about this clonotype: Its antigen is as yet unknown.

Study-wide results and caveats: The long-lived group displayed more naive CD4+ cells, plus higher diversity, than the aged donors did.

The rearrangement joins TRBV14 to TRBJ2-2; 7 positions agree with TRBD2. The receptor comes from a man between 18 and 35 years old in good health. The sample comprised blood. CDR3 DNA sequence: TGTGCCAGCAGCCGCGGACATGCGGGAGATAACACCGGGGAGCTGTTTTTT. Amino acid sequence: CASSRGHAGDNTGELFF.